This TCR beta chain was documented in a study of T cell repertoires in cytomegalovirus infection. Study-wide results and limits: There were carriers of CMV plus the relevant HLA, and cumulative public TCR beta family frequency identified them. CMV-specific TCR beta clonotypes restricted by HLA-C were the ones dominating the ex vivo response.

The CDR3 has 13 amino acids. The germline gives CDR1 SNHLY, CDR2 FYNNEI. The germline V and J ends were trimmed by 6 bases and 8 bases, with 13 bases remaining between them. One entry per CDR3 protein, called by TCRdb with MiXCR from the reads. The data hold approximately 110,000 distinct CDR3 sequences, with roughly 39% observed a single time. This clonotype was found a few times. The antigen is not known. This receptor was obtained from a human donor in good health (CMV status not recorded). Some clones in this sample may be carry-over from other donors' samples. Sequencing was performed on CD8+ T cells from cultured PBMCs, taken from culture after CMV antigen stimulation. V is TRBV2 and J is TRBJ1-4, with a weak D call TRBD1 (5 bases). CDR3 bases: TGTGCCAGCAGCGATTTACAGGAAGAAAAACTGTTTTTT. Amino acid sequence: CASSDLQEEKLFF.